Each of the 28 T cell receptor beta chains below was sequenced from the same sample in a study of shared clonotypes between healthy human individuals. It was CD45RO-negative cells, positively selected for CCR7, that made up naive CD8 cells, with terminally differentiated effector memory CD45RA+ cells excluded. Sequencing used immunoSEQ multiplex PCR; TCRdb keeps in-frame clones, though not all of them. Among about 820,000 clones, over 90% were seen once, and the ten largest hold under 30%. Sequencing input: naive CD8+ T cells sorted from blood. These receptors all stem from a man aged 25 to 40 in good health.

This clone was detected only once. V and J are TRBV7-9 and TRBJ2-2; D might be TRBD2 (5 bases). The CDR3 extends over 13 amino acids. Germline values: CDR1 SEHNR, CDR2 FQNEAQ (reference sequence). Trimming pared 8 bases from V and 0 bases from J, leaving 7 bases between. CDR3 DNA: TGTGCCAGCCTAGCCACGAACACCGGGGAGCTGTTTTTT. It yields the protein CASLATNTGELFF. Full variable domain (outside the CDR3, taken from reference TRBV7-9 and TRBJ2-2): DTGVSQNPRHKITKRGQNVTFRCDPISEHNRLYWYRQTLGQGPEFLTYFQNEAQLEKSRLLSDRFSAERPKGSFSTLEIQRTEQGDSAMYLCASLATNTGELFFGEGSRLTVL.

The genes are TRBV28 and TRBJ2-5; 11 bases are shared with TRBD2. The V and J ends lost 6 bases and 0 bases, in that order; junction bases with no gene match: 3. Germline values: CDR1 MDHEN, CDR2 SYDVKM. This CDR3 comprises 15 residues. CDR3 DNA sequence: TGTGCCAGCAGCCTTAGCGGGAGGGACCAAGAGACCCAGTACTTC. It is translated as CASSLSGRDQETQYF.

In the case of this clone: This sample also contains other DNA sequences that code for the same CDR3. The rearrangement links TRBV5-6 to TRBJ2-2; a possible D gene is TRBD2 (6 bases). The CDR3 contains 14 residues. V lost 4 bases to trimming and J lost 2 bases, with 9 bases between them. The germline V gene has CDR1 SGHDT and CDR2 YYEEEE. CDR3 sequence reads: CASSPGLNTGELFF. In nucleotides, the CDR3 is TGTGCCAGCAGCCCAGGACTAAACACCGGGGAGCTGTTTTTT.

The chain uses TRBV27 and TRBJ1-2; D is ambiguous. The germline V gene has CDR1 MNHEY and CDR2 SMNVEV (reference sequence). The CDR3 loop spans 16 amino acids. V lost 2 bases, J lost 3 bases, and 16 bases lay in between. The CDR3 is CASSLIYGRDDYGYTF. Here the CDR3 DNA reads TGTGCCAGCAGTTTAATTTATGGGAGGGATGACTATGGCTACACCTTC.

The V gene is TRBV11-2, the J gene TRBJ2-1, with a possible D match to TRBD2 (6 bases). CDR1 SGHAT and CDR2 FQNNGV come from the germline V gene. Trimming shortened V by 0 bases and J by 0 bases, and 12 bases separated the two germline ends. CDR3 length equals 17 residues. Here the CDR3 DNA reads TGTGCCAGCAGCTTAGACGTCGGCGGGATCTCCTACAATGAGCAGTTCTTC. Translated: CASSLDVGGISYNEQFF.

In regard to this clone: This specimen includes other DNA sequences encoding the same CDR3. CDR3 bases: TGTGCCAGCAGCGTAGCGGGAGGTCTCTACAATGAGCAGTTCTTC. Its protein is CASSVAGGLYNEQFF. The rearrangement links TRBV9 to TRBJ2-1; 7 bases are shared with TRBD2. Trimming at V came to 0 bases and at J to 3 bases, leaving 3 bases not matched to a gene. Germline V lookup: CDR1 SGDLS, CDR2 YYNGEE. This CDR3 contains 15 residues.

The chain couples TRBV27 to TRBJ2-1; 11 bases map to TRBD2. V shed 5 bases and J 8 bases; nucleotides not matched to a gene: 17. This CDR3 is built from 18 residues. Germline CDR1 is MNHEY and CDR2 is SMNVEV (reference sequence). CDR3 nucleotide sequence: TGTGCCAGCAGTCCGCTGGGACTAGCGGCCCTACCGACGGATGAGCAGTTCTTC. Residues: CASSPLGLAALPTDEQFF.

In the case of this clone: In the same sample, other DNA sequences code for this CDR3. V usage is TRBV2 and J usage is TRBJ2-1, with 7 bases matching TRBD2. This CDR3 comprises 15 residues. V gave up 2 bases and J gave up 1 base; unmatched junction bases: 2. The V gene's germline CDR1 is SNHLY and CDR2 FYNNEI. The CDR3 nucleotides are TGTGCCAGCAGTGAACAGCGGGATTCCTACAATGAGCAGTTCTTC. Amino acid sequence: CASSEQRDSYNEQFF.

This sequence joins TRBV7-9 and TRBJ2-7, with D possibly being TRBD2 (6 bases). Germline-derived CDR1 and CDR2 are SEHNR and FQNEAQ (reference sequence). V gave up 0 bases and J gave up 1 base, with 16 bases separating them. The CDR3 is 17 amino acids. This chain's CDR3 is CASSLASSWGVSYEQYF. CDR3 DNA sequence: TGTGCCAGCAGCTTAGCTTCCTCGTGGGGGGTATCCTACGAGCAGTACTTC.

The chain combines TRBV7-9 with TRBJ2-7; possible D gene TRBD1, 5 bases. Germline CDR1 and CDR2: SEHNR and FQNEAQ (reference sequence). V was clipped by 3 bases and J by 4 bases, with 13 bases between them. The CDR3 sequence is 14 residues long. The CDR3 nucleotides read TGTGCCAGCAGCTTTCTCCAGGGCCAGTACGAGCAGTACTTC. It translates to CASSFLQGQYEQYF.

V and J are TRBV9 and TRBJ1-3, with 8 bases matching TRBD1. Trimming took 7 bases from V and 8 from J; bases not matched to a gene: 5. The CDR3 extends over 12 amino acids. Germline V lookup: CDR1 SGDLS, CDR2 YYNGEE. The CDR3 DNA follows: TGTGCCAGCGGTCCGGGACAGGACACCATATATTTT. As protein: CASGPGQDTIYF.

The chain has TRBV29-1 and TRBJ2-3; TRBD1 is a possible D gene (6 bases). CDR1 is SQVTM and CDR2 is ANQGSEA in the germline V gene. The CDR3 covers 17 residues. Trimming removed 0 bases from V and 11 bases from J, with 27 bases in between. CDR3 coding DNA: TGCAGCGTTGAAGAGACGCAAAAACCGCCGGGACACCTTAAGCAGTATTTT. It codes for CSVEETQKPPGHLKQYF.

The V gene is TRBV5-1, the J gene TRBJ2-3, with 11 bases aligning to TRBD1. The CDR3 contains 16 residues. V trimming: 1 base; J trimming: 6 bases; junction bases outside the gene matches: 7. CDR1 is SGHRS and CDR2 is YFSETQ in the germline V gene. This chain's CDR3 is CASSLQGTGGRDTQYF. CDR3 DNA: TGCGCCAGCAGCTTGCAAGGGACAGGGGGTCGGGATACGCAGTATTTT.

The genes are TRBV10-3 and TRBJ1-5; TRBD1 is a possible D gene (6 bases). Trimming removed 5 bases at V and 2 bases at J, with 13 bases between. This CDR3 comprises 15 residues. Looked up from germline, CDR1 is ENHRY and CDR2 is SYGVKD. Here the CDR3 reads CAISPDRMGNQPQHF. In DNA form, the CDR3 reads TGTGCCATCAGTCCTGACAGGATGGGCAATCAGCCCCAGCATTTT.

This clone appeared once. Other DNA sequences within the sample encode an identical CDR3. This sequence joins TRBV5-1 and TRBJ2-7, with D possibly matching TRBD2 (5 bases). The CDR3 runs to 12 residues. Germline CDR1 reads SGHRS; CDR2 reads YFSETQ. Trimming took 4 bases from V and 0 from J, leaving 5 bases between them. Written as DNA, the CDR3 is TGCGCCAGCAGCGGGAGCTCCTACGAGCAGTACTTC. It specifies CASSGSSYEQYF.

The J gene is TRBJ1-2, the V gene TRBV19; D not resolved. The CDR3 is 15 amino acids. V was clipped by 5 bases and J by 2 bases, with 15 bases between them. CDR1 is LNHDA and CDR2 is SQIVND in the germline V gene (reference sequence). The DNA of the CDR3 is TGTGCCAGTAGTCTCTCCGAGTCCTCAAACTATGGCTACACCTTC. Translated: CASSLSESSNYGYTF.

This clone has a handful of counts. The chain recombines TRBV15 with TRBJ1-4, with a possible D match to TRBD1 (5 bases). Trimming removed 0 bases from V and 3 bases from J, with 17 bases in between. The germline gives CDR1 LNHNV, CDR2 YYDKDF (reference sequence). The CDR3 covers 18 residues. CDR3 residues: CATSRDRVGDAANEKLFF. In DNA, the CDR3 is TGTGCCACCAGCAGAGATCGGGTGGGGGACGCGGCTAATGAAAAACTGTTTTTT. Together with reference TRBV15 and TRBJ1-4, the CDR3 gives the full variable domain: DAMVIQNPRYQVTQFGKPVTLSCSQTLNHNVMYWYQQKSSQAPKLLFHYYDKDFNNEADTPDNFQSRRPNTSFCFLDIRSPGLGDTAMYLCATSRDRVGDAANEKLFFGSGTQLSVL.

The rearrangement joins TRBV7-9 to TRBJ2-1, with a possible D match to TRBD2 (5 bases). This CDR3 is 14 amino acids long. Germline lookup yields CDR1 SEHNR and CDR2 FQNEAQ (reference sequence). The V end was cut by 5 bases, the J end by 6 bases, with 14 bases between. CDR3 in amino acids: CASSRLLEGNEQFF. In DNA form, the CDR3 reads TGTGCCAGCAGCAGACTCTTAGAGGGCAATGAGCAGTTCTTC.

This sequence joins TRBV28 and TRBJ1-1; D possibly corresponds to TRBD1 (6 bases). V lost 2 bases, J lost 0 bases, and 13 bases lay in between. Germline V gives CDR1 MDHEN, CDR2 SYDVKM. This CDR3 has 16 amino acids. Written as DNA, the CDR3 is TGTGCCAGCAGTTTAAGATCGGCAGGGGTGAACACTGAAGCTTTCTTT. Its protein is CASSLRSAGVNTEAFF.

This chain uses TRBV27 with TRBJ2-1; 8 nucleotides align to TRBD2. CDR3 length equals 19 residues. The germline CDR1 and CDR2 sequences are MNHEY and SMNVEV (reference sequence). The J segment lost 4 bases and the V segment lost 6 bases, leaving 20 bases of the junction unmatched. CDR3 residues: CASRRSSVSGSMIYNEQFF. CDR3 sequence (DNA): TGTGCCAGCAGGCGCTCGAGTGTAAGCGGGAGTATGATTTACAATGAGCAGTTCTTC.

This chain joins TRBV28 and TRBJ2-5, with D perhaps matching TRBD2 (6 bases). Deletions cut 3 bases from V and 5 bases from J, with 16 bases between. The germline V gene encodes CDR1 MDHEN and CDR2 SYDVKM. The CDR3 length is 15 residues. In nucleotides, the CDR3 is TGTGCCAGCAGTTTTGATGCGGGATCGATTGAGACCCAGTACTTC. Encoded protein: CASSFDAGSIETQYF.

Only one count was recorded for this clone. V is TRBV7-3 and J is TRBJ2-1; D is uncertain. In germline, CDR1 is SGHTA, CDR2 FQGTGA. CDR3 length: 16 residues. With 0 bases removed from V and 0 bases from J, the gap between germline ends came to 9 bases. In DNA form, the CDR3 reads TGTGCCAGCAGCTTAACGGTGTACAGCTCCTACAATGAGCAGTTCTTC. It codes for CASSLTVYSSYNEQFF.

The CDR3 loop reads CASSSDGGELFF. As DNA, the CDR3 is TGTGCCAGCAGCTCCGACGGGGGGGAGCTGTTTTTT. The chain couples TRBV13 to TRBJ2-2; D gene uncertain. CDR3 length: 12 amino acids. CDR1 PRHDT and CDR2 FYEKMQ come from the germline V gene (reference sequence). The V gene lost 4 bases and the J gene lost 8 bases, with 8 bases spanning the gap.

The V call is TRBV7-9, the J call TRBJ2-5, with 9 bases fitting TRBD1. The CDR3 consists of 16 residues. In germline, CDR1 is SEHNR, CDR2 FQNEAQ (reference sequence). After removal of 5 bases from V and 1 base from J, the junction contained 8 bases not matched to a gene. Written as DNA, the CDR3 is TGTGCCAGCAGCCCAAGAGGGGGACAGGGCCAAGAGACCCAGTACTTC. Protein sequence: CASSPRGGQGQETQYF.

The rearrangement uses TRBV7-9 and TRBJ1-2, with D possibly being TRBD1 (5 bases). Trimming shortened V by 4 bases and J by 4 bases, and 13 bases separated the two germline ends. Germline CDR1 SEHNR, CDR2 FQNEAQ (reference sequence). The CDR3 consists of 14 residues. CDR3 region: CASSSLGVSYGYTF. CDR3 nucleotides: TGTGCCAGCAGCTCCCTGGGGGTGAGCTATGGCTACACCTTC.

This clone has a handful of counts. The V and J genes are TRBV7-9 and TRBJ2-5, with 7 bases lining up with TRBD2. The CDR3 totals 17 residues. Germline V gives CDR1 SEHNR, CDR2 FQNEAQ (reference sequence). V trimming: 3 bases; J trimming: 2 bases; junction bases outside the gene matches: 12. The CDR3 DNA reads TGTGCCAGCAGCTTGCCGGGTCGGCTAGCGGAACAAGAGACCCAGTACTTC. Encoded protein: CASSLPGRLAEQETQYF.

The rearrangement joins TRBV15 to TRBJ2-3, with 7 bases identical to TRBD2. The ends lost 5 bases at V and 2 bases at J; junction bases unmatched: 10. Germline CDR1 LNHNV, CDR2 YYDKDF (reference sequence). The CDR3 runs 16 residues. The CDR3 region has the DNA TGTGCCACCAGCCCACGACTAGCCGGATACACAGATACGCAGTATTTT. Translation: CATSPRLAGYTDTQYF. The variable domain in full, with the rest retrieved from reference TRBV15 and TRBJ2-3, is DAMVIQNPRYQVTQFGKPVTLSCSQTLNHNVMYWYQQKSSQAPKLLFHYYDKDFNNEADTPDNFQSRRPNTSFCFLDIRSPGLGDTAMYLCATSPRLAGYTDTQYFGPGTRLTVL.

J is TRBJ1-1 and V is TRBV25-1; D possibly corresponds to TRBD1 (5 bases). Trimming stripped 4 bases from V and 8 bases from J, with 8 bases between. There are 11 residues in the CDR3. The germline CDR1 and CDR2 sequences are MGHDK and SYGVNS. The CDR3 region is CASSVRQEAFF. The CDR3 DNA reads TGTGCCAGCAGTGTCCGACAGGAAGCTTTCTTT.